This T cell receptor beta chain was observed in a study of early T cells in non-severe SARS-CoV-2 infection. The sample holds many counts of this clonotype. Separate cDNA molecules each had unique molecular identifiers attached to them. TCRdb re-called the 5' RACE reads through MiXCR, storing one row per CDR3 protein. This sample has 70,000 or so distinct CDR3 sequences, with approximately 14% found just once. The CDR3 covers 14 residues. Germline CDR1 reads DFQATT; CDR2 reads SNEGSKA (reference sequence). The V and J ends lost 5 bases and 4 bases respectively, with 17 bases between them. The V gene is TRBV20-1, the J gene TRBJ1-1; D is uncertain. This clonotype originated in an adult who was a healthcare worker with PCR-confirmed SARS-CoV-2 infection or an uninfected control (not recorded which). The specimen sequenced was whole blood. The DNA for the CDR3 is TGCAGTGCTGAGGGAAGGGCCTACGGCACTGAAGCTTTCTTT. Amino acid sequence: CSAEGRAYGTEAFF.